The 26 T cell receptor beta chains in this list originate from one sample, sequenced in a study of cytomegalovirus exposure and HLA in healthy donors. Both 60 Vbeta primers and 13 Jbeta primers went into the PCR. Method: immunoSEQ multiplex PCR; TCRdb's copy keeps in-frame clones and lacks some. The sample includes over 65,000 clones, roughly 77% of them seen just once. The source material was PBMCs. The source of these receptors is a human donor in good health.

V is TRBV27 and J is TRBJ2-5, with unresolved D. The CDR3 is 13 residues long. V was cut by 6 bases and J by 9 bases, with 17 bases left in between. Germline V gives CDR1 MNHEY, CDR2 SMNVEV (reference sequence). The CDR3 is CASSLTRVSAQYF. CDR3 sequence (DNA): TGTGCCAGCAGCCTCACCCGGGTGTCGGCCCAGTACTTC.

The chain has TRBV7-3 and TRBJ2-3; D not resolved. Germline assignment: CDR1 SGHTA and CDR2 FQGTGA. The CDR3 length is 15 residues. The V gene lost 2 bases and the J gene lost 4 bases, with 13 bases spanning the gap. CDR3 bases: TGTGCCAGCAGCTTAGGGCAGGTTAACCCAGATACGCAGTATTTT. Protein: CASSLGQVNPDTQYF.

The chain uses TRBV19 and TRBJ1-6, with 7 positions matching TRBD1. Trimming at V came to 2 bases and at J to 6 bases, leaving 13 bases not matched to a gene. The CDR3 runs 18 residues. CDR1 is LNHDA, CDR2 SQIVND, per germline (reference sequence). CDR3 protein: CASSISATGTVINSPLHF. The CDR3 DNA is TGTGCCAGTAGTATATCTGCGACCGGGACAGTCATTAATTCACCCCTCCACTTT. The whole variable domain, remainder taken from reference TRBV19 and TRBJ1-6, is DGGITQSPKYLFRKEGQNVTLSCEQNLNHDAMYWYRQDPGQGLRLIYYSQIVNDFQKGDIAEGYSVSREKKESFPLTVTSAQKNPTAFYLCASSISATGTVINSPLHFGNGTRLTVT.

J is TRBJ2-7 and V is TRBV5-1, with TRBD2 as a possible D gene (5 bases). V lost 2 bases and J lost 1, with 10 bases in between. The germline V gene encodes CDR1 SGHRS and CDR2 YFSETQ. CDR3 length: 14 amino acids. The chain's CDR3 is CASSFSAQSYEQYF. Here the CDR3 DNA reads TGCGCCAGCAGCTTTAGCGCACAGTCCTACGAGCAGTACTTC.

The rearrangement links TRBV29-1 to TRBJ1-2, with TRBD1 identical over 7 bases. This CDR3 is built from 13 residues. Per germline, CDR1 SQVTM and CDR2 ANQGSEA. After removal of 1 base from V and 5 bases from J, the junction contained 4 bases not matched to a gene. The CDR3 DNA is TGCAGCGTTGAAGCCCCAGGGGGTTATGGCTACACCTTC. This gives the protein CSVEAPGGYGYTF.

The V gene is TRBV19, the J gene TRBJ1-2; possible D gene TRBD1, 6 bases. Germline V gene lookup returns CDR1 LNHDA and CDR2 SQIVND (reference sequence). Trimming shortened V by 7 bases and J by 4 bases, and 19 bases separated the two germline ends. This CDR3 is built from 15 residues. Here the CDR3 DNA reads TGTGCCAGTAAAACCATACTCCAGGGGTTCTATGGCTACACCTTC. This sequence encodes CASKTILQGFYGYTF. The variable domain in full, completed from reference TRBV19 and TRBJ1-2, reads DGGITQSPKYLFRKEGQNVTLSCEQNLNHDAMYWYRQDPGQGLRLIYYSQIVNDFQKGDIAEGYSVSREKKESFPLTVTSAQKNPTAFYLCASKTILQGFYGYTFGSGTRLTVV.

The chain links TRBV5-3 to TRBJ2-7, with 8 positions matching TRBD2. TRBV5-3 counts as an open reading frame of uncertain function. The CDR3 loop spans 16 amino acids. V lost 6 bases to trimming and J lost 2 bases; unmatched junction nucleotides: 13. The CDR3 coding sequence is TGTGCCAGAATCCGGCGGGGGGCTACCCTCCCCTACGAGCAGTACTTC. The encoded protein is CARIRRGATLPYEQYF.

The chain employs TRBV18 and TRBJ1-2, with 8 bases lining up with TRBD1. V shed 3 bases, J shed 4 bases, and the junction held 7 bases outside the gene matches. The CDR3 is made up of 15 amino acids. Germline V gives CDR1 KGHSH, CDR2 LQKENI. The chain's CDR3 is CASSPQGQAVYGYTF. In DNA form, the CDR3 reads TGTGCCAGCTCACCTCAGGGACAGGCCGTCTATGGCTACACCTTC.

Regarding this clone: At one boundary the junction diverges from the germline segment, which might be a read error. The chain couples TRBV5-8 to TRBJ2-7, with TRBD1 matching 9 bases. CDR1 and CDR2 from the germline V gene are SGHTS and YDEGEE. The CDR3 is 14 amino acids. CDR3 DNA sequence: TGTGCCAGCAGTTTGGACAGGGGAGCGTACGAGCAGTACTTC. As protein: CASSLDRGAYEQYF. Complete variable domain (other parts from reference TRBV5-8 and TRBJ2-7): EAGVTQSPTHLIKTRGQQATLRCSPISGHTSVYWYQQALGLGLQFLLWYDEGEERNRGNFPPRFSGRQFPNYSSELNVNALELEDSALYLCASSLDRGAYEQYFGPGTRLTVT.

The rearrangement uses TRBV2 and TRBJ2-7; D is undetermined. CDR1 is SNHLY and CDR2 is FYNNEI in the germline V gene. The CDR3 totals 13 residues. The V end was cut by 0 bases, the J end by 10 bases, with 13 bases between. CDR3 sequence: CASSEARLPIQYF. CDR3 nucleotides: TGTGCCAGCAGTGAAGCCCGATTACCTATCCAGTACTTC.

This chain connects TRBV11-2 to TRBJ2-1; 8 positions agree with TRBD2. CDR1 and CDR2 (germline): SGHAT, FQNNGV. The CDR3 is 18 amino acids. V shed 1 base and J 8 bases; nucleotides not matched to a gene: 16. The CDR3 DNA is TGTGCCAGCAGCTTAGCCCTCCCGGGGATAGCGGGGCGGGATGAGCAGTTCTTC. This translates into CASSLALPGIAGRDEQFF.

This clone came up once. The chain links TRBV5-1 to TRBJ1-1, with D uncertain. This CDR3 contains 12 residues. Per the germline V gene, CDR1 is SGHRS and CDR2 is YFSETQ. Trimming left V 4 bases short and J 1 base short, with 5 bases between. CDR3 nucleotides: TGCGCCAGCAGCGCAGGGAACACTGAAGCTTTCTTT. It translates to CASSAGNTEAFF.

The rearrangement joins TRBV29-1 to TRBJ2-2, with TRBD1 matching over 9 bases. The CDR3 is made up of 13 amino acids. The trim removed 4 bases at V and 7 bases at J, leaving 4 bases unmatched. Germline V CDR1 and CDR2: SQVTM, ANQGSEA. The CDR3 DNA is TGCAGCGTTGTACAGGGGGCGGGCGGGGAGCTGTTTTTT. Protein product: CSVVQGAGGELFF.

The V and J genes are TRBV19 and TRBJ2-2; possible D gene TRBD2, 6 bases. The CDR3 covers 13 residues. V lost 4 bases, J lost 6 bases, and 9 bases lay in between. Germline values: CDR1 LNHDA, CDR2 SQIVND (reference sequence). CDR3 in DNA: TGTGCCAGTAGTACTGGACTACCCGGGGAGCTGTTTTTT. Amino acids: CASSTGLPGELFF.

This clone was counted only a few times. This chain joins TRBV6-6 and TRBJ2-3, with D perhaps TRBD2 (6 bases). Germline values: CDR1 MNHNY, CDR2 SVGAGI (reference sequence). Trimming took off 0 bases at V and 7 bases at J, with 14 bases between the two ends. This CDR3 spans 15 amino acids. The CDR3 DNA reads TGTGCCAGCAGTTACTCGGGCGGGATAGGAAATACGCAGTATTTT. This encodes CASSYSGGIGNTQYF.

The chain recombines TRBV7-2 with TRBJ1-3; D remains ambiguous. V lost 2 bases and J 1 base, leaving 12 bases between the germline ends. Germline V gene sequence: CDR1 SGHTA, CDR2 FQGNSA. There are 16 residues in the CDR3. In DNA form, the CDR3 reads TGTGCCAGCAGCTTATCTTTTCTAGCGTCTGGAAACACCATATATTTT. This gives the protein CASSLSFLASGNTIYF.

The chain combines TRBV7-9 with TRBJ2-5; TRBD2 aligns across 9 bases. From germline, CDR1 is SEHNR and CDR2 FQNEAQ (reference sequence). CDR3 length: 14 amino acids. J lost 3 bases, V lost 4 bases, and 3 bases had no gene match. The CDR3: CASSSLAGKETQYF. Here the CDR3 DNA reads TGTGCCAGCAGCTCACTAGCGGGCAAAGAGACCCAGTACTTC.

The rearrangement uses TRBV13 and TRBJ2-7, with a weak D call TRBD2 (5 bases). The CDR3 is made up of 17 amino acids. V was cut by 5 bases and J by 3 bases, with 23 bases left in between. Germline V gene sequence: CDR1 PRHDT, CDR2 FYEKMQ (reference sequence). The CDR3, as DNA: TGTGCCAGCAGCCCGGCACGGTCAGCGCGGGCCAACTACGAGCAGTACTTC. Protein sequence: CASSPARSARANYEQYF.

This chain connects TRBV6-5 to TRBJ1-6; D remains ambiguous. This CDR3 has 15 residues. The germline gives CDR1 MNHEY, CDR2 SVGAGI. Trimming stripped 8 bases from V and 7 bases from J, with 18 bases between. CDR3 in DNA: TGTGCCAGCGAAAGGAGGAGCTCCGGGAATTCACCCCTCCACTTT. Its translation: CASERRSSGNSPLHF.

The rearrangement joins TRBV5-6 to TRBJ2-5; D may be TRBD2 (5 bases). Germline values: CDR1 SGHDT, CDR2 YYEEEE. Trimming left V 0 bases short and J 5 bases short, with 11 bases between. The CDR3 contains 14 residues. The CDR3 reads CASSLVQSGETQYF. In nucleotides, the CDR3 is TGTGCCAGCAGCTTGGTGCAGTCGGGGGAGACCCAGTACTTC. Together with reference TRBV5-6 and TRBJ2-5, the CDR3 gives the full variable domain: DAGVTQSPTHLIKTRGQQVTLRCSPKSGHDTVSWYQQALGQGPQFIFQYYEEEERQRGNFPDRFSGHQFPNYSSELNVNALLLGDSALYLCASSLVQSGETQYFGPGTRLLVL.

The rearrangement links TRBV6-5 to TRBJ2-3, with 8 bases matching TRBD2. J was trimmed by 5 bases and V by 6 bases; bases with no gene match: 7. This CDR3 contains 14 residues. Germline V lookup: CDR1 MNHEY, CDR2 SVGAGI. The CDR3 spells CASSGGATRDTQYF. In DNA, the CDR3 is TGTGCCAGCAGCGGGGGGGCGACTAGAGATACGCAGTATTTT.

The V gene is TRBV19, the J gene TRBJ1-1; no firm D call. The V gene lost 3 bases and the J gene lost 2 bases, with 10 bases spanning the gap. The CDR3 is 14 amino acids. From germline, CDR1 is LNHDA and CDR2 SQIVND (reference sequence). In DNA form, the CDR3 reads TGTGCCAGTAGTATTAGAGGGCCAAACACTGAAGCTTTCTTT. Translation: CASSIRGPNTEAFF.

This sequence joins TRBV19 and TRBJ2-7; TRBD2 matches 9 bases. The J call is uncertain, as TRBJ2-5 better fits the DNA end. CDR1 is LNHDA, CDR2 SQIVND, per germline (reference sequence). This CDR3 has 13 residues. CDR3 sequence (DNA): TGTGCCAGTACCATGCGGGGGGGAGAGACCCAGTACTTC. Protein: CASTMRGGETQYF.

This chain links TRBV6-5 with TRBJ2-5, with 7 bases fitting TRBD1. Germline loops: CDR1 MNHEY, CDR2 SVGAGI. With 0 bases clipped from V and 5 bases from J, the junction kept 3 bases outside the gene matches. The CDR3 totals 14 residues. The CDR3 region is CASSYSGQSETQYF. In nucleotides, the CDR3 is TGTGCCAGCAGTTACTCGGGACAGTCCGAGACCCAGTACTTC.

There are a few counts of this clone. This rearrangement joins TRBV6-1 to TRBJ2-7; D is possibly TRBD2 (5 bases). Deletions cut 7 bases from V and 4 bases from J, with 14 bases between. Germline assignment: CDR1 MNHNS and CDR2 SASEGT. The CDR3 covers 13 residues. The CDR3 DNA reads TGTGCCAGCAACGGACTGAACCAGTACGAGCAGTACTTC. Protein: CASNGLNQYEQYF.

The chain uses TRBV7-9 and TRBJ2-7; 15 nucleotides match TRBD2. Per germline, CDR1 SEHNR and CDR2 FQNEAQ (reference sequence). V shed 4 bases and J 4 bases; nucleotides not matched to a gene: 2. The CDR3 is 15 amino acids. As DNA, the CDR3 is TGTGCCAGCAGCTATGGGACTAGCGGGGGGTACGAGCAGTACTTC. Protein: CASSYGTSGGYEQYF.